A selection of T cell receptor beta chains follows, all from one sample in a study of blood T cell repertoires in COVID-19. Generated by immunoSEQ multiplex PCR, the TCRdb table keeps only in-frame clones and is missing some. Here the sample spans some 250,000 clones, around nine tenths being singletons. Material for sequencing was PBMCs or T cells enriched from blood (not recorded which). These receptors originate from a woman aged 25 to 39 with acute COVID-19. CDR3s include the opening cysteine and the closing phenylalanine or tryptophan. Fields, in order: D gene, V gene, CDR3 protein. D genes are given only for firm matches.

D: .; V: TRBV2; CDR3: CASSDPTGSEVDQPQHF
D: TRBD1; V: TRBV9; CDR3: CASSVGQGTYGYTF
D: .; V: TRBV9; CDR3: CASSATQFPVGGYTF
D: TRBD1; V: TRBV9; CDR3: CASSPRTGDYGYTF
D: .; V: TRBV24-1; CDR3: CATSDFGLGETQYF
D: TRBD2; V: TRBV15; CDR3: CATGGTSGGPYEQYF
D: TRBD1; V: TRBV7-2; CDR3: CASSSASGGVEKLFF
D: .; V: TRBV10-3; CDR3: CAISEMGDTIYF
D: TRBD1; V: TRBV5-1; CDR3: CASSYGTGMAFF
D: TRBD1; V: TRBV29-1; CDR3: CSVDQGTGNYLYGYTF
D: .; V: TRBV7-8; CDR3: CASSLVQGSQPQHF
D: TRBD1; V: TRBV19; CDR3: CASSKDRGVTGELFF
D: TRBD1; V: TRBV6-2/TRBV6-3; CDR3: CASSLTPGQASYGYTF
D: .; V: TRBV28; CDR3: CASSLPRLNSPLHF
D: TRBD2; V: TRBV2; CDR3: CASTFGGGSYNEQFF
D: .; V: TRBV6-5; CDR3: CASTSGAADYEQYF
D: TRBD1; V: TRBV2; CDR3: CASSLDRGQDEQFF
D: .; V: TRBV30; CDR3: CAWSEGGGNIQYF
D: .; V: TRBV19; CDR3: CASSMWTAPPYEQYF
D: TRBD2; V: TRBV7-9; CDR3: CASTDSGTSTYEQYF
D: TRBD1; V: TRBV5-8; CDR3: CASSPGTGSTDTQYF
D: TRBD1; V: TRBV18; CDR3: CASSPSGRGLSDEQFF
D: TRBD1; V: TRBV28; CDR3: CASRPGQGPQPQHF
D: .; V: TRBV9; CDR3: CASSVDPDRNTEAFF
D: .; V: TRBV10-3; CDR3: CAINPGNTEAFF
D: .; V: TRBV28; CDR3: CASSWGGHPNTEAFF
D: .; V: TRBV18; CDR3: CASSPSADQPQHF
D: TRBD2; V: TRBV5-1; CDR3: CASSLEQGLTYEQYF